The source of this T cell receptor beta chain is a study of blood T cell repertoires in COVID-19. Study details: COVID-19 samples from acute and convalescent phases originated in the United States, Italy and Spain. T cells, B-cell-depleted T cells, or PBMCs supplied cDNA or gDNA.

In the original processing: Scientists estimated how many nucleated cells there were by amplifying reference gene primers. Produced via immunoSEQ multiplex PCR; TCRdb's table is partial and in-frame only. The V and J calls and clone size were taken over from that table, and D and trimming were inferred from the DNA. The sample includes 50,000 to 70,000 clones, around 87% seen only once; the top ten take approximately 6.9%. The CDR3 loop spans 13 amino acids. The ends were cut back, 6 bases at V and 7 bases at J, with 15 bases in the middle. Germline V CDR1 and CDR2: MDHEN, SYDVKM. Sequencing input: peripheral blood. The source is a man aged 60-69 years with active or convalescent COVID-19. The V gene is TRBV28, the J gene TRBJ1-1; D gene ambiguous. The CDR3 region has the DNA TGTGCCAGCAGACGATCCCGGGAGAGTGAAGCTTTCTTT. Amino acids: CASRRSRESEAFF.